The rows below give T cell receptor beta chains drawn from one sample of a study of a mutant IDH1 vaccine in newly diagnosed glioma. Measured with immunoSEQ multiplex PCR; TCRdb has only the in-frame clones, and not every one. The table includes roughly 86,000 clones, around four fifths detected once. These receptors' antigens are unknown. The sequenced sample was PBMCs, obtained from a glioma patient whose treatment included an IDH1 peptide vaccine. These receptors came from a man in his forties with glioma. Both conserved end residues are part of each CDR3. Fields, in order: clone size, J gene, D gene, V gene, CDR3 DNA, CDR3 protein. D genes are given only for firm matches. The size entry is marked missing in some rows and otherwise reads once, few, many or a size class.

clone_size: .
j_call: TRBJ1-5
d_call: .
v_call: TRBV13
cdr3_nt: TGTGCCAGCAGCTTAGGTCAACTTTGGCCCCAGCATTTT
cdr3_aa: CASSLGQLWPQHF

clone_size: few
j_call: TRBJ1-1
d_call: .
v_call: TRBV28
cdr3_nt: TGTGCCAGCAGTTGGGAGGAGACGGGGAGGGCTTTCTTT
cdr3_aa: CASSWEETGRAFF

clone_size: .
j_call: TRBJ2-5
d_call: .
v_call: TRBV6-5
cdr3_nt: TGTGCCAGCGGACCCCAACAGGGTCGGGAGACCCAGTACTTC
cdr3_aa: CASGPQQGRETQYF

clone_size: .
j_call: TRBJ2-7
d_call: .
v_call: TRBV11-1
cdr3_nt: TGTGCCAGCAGCTTAAACCGCGCATCCGGCGAGCAGTACTTC
cdr3_aa: CASSLNRASGEQYF

clone_size: .
j_call: TRBJ2-3
d_call: .
v_call: TRBV6-6
cdr3_nt: TGTGCCAGCACCCCCTCGCGGGGCCTCGGAGATACGCAGTATTTT
cdr3_aa: CASTPSRGLGDTQYF

clone_size: .
j_call: TRBJ2-7
d_call: .
v_call: TRBV5-1
cdr3_nt: TGCGCCAGCAGCTTGAAGGGCGGCCTAGCCTACGAGCAGTACTTC
cdr3_aa: CASSLKGGLAYEQYF

clone_size: once
j_call: TRBJ1-6
d_call: .
v_call: TRBV18
cdr3_nt: TGTGCCAGCTCACCAGGGCCAGGGAGGAGGTCACCCCTCCACTTT
cdr3_aa: CASSPGPGRRSPLHF

clone_size: .
j_call: TRBJ1-2
d_call: .
v_call: TRBV21-1
cdr3_nt: TGTGCCAGCAGCAAAGCGCTCCAGGGGGCCAACTATGGCTACACCTTC
cdr3_aa: CASSKALQGANYGYTF

clone_size: .
j_call: TRBJ1-2
d_call: TRBD1
v_call: TRBV5-4
cdr3_nt: TGTGCCAGCAGCGCCGCAGGGGGCGATGGCTATGGCTACACCTTC
cdr3_aa: CASSAAGGDGYGYTF

clone_size: .
j_call: TRBJ2-5
d_call: .
v_call: TRBV7-3
cdr3_nt: TGTGCCAGCAGCTTACGACCGCAAGAGACCCAGTACTTC
cdr3_aa: CASSLRPQETQYF

clone_size: .
j_call: TRBJ1-1
d_call: TRBD1
v_call: TRBV5-5
cdr3_nt: TGTGCCAGCAGCGCCCGGGACAGCAACACTGAAGCTTTCTTT
cdr3_aa: CASSARDSNTEAFF

clone_size: .
j_call: TRBJ1-1
d_call: .
v_call: TRBV4-3
cdr3_nt: TGCGCCAGCAGCCAGCAGGTGCGGAGCTACACTGAAGCTTTCTTT
cdr3_aa: CASSQQVRSYTEAFF

clone_size: few
j_call: TRBJ2-3
d_call: .
v_call: TRBV29-1
cdr3_nt: TGCAGCGGGTACACAGATACGCAGTATTTT
cdr3_aa: CSGYTDTQYF

clone_size: .
j_call: TRBJ1-2
d_call: TRBD1
v_call: TRBV5-1
cdr3_nt: TGCGCCAGCAGCCTAGGGACAGGGGACGACTATGGCTACACCTTC
cdr3_aa: CASSLGTGDDYGYTF

clone_size: .
j_call: TRBJ1-1
d_call: .
v_call: TRBV6-5
cdr3_nt: TGTGCCAGCAGACAACAGGTGCCTAACACTGAAGCTTTCTTT
cdr3_aa: CASRQQVPNTEAFF

clone_size: once
j_call: TRBJ2-7
d_call: TRBD2
v_call: TRBV5-4
cdr3_nt: TGTGCCACCGCAACGGGGGGGCCCAGAAGTGTCCCCTACGAGCAGTACTTC
cdr3_aa: CATATGGPRSVPYEQYF

clone_size: .
j_call: TRBJ1-1
d_call: .
v_call: TRBV5-6
cdr3_nt: TGTGCCAGCAGTTCACCGGGACGCCAGAACACTGAAGCTTTCTTT
cdr3_aa: CASSSPGRQNTEAFF

clone_size: few
j_call: TRBJ1-5
d_call: TRBD1
v_call: TRBV6-6
cdr3_nt: TGTGCCAGCAGTTACCTGGGACAGAGGGATCAGCCCCAGCATTTT
cdr3_aa: CASSYLGQRDQPQHF

clone_size: .
j_call: TRBJ1-1
d_call: .
v_call: TRBV2
cdr3_nt: TGTGCCAGCCTCGGGCCAGCAAACACTGAAGCTTTCTTT
cdr3_aa: CASLGPANTEAFF

clone_size: .
j_call: TRBJ2-4
d_call: .
v_call: TRBV5-1
cdr3_nt: TGCGCCAGCAGCTTGGGGGGAACCAAAAACATTCAGTACTTC
cdr3_aa: CASSLGGTKNIQYF

clone_size: .
j_call: TRBJ2-7
d_call: TRBD1
v_call: TRBV18
cdr3_nt: TGTGCCAGCTCACCACTGGGACAGGGGCTGTACGAGCAGTACTTC
cdr3_aa: CASSPLGQGLYEQYF

clone_size: .
j_call: TRBJ1-5
d_call: TRBD1
v_call: TRBV7-9
cdr3_nt: TGTGCCAGCAGTCTAGGGACAGTGACTTTTGAGCCCCAGCATTTT
cdr3_aa: CASSLGTVTFEPQHF

clone_size: .
j_call: TRBJ2-1
d_call: TRBD2
v_call: TRBV9
cdr3_nt: TGTGCCAGCAATTCTGGCGGACTAGCGCGTTACAATGAGCAGTTCTTC
cdr3_aa: CASNSGGLARYNEQFF

clone_size: .
j_call: TRBJ2-2
d_call: .
v_call: TRBV28
cdr3_nt: TGTGCCAGCAGTCGGGGTCCCACCGGGGAGCTGTTTTTT
cdr3_aa: CASSRGPTGELFF

clone_size: few
j_call: TRBJ1-4
d_call: .
v_call: TRBV28
cdr3_nt: TGTGCCAGCAGTTTCAGGGGAGGAAAACTGTTTTTT
cdr3_aa: CASSFRGGKLFF

clone_size: .
j_call: TRBJ1-5
d_call: TRBD1
v_call: TRBV18
cdr3_nt: TGTGCCAGCTCAGTGACAGGGGCGGTAGCTCAGCCCCAGCATTTT
cdr3_aa: CASSVTGAVAQPQHF

clone_size: once
j_call: TRBJ1-1
d_call: TRBD1
v_call: TRBV5-3
cdr3_nt: TGTGCCTCACACCAGGCCCCGGACAGGGAATGGACTGAAGCTTTCTTT
cdr3_aa: CASHQAPDREWTEAFF

clone_size: .
j_call: TRBJ1-1
d_call: TRBD1
v_call: TRBV19
cdr3_nt: TGTGCCAGTAGTGTTCGGACAGGGCAAGACCCATTGACTAAAGCTTTCTTT
cdr3_aa: CASSVRTGQDPLTKAFF

clone_size: .
j_call: TRBJ1-3
d_call: .
v_call: TRBV19
cdr3_nt: TGTGCCAGTAGGCCACGGGGCCGTGGAAACACCATATATTTT
cdr3_aa: CASRPRGRGNTIYF

clone_size: once
j_call: TRBJ2-7
d_call: .
v_call: TRBV28
cdr3_nt: TGTGCCAGCAGTTTCGAGGGTTACGAGCAGTACTTC
cdr3_aa: CASSFEGYEQYF

clone_size: .
j_call: TRBJ2-2
d_call: .
v_call: TRBV5-4
cdr3_nt: TGTGCCAGCAGCCCAAGGGGGGTGAGGGCGTGGAACACCGGGGAGCTGTTTTTT
cdr3_aa: CASSPRGVRAWNTGELFF

clone_size: .
j_call: TRBJ2-1
d_call: TRBD1
v_call: TRBV29-1
cdr3_nt: TGCAGCGTTGGGGGGACAGGGGTCAATGAGCAGTTCTTC
cdr3_aa: CSVGGTGVNEQFF

clone_size: .
j_call: TRBJ2-3
d_call: .
v_call: TRBV7-9
cdr3_nt: TGTGCCAGCAGCCAGACCGGGTCGGTTACGCAGTATTTT
cdr3_aa: CASSQTGSVTQYF

clone_size: .
j_call: TRBJ2-7
d_call: .
v_call: TRBV2
cdr3_nt: TGTGCCAGCACCCAAGGGTACGAGCAGTACTTC
cdr3_aa: CASTQGYEQYF

clone_size: .
j_call: TRBJ2-5
d_call: TRBD1
v_call: TRBV7-2
cdr3_nt: TGTGCCAGCAGCTTAGTGGACAGGGCTCAAGAGACCCAGTACTTC
cdr3_aa: CASSLVDRAQETQYF

clone_size: .
j_call: TRBJ1-6
d_call: .
v_call: TRBV4-1
cdr3_nt: TGCGCCAGCAGCCAAGAAAGGGGGGTGGGTTCACCCCTCCACTTT
cdr3_aa: CASSQERGVGSPLHF

clone_size: once
j_call: TRBJ2-1
d_call: TRBD2
v_call: TRBV4-1
cdr3_nt: TGCGCCAGCAGCCAAGAGGCTAGCGGGAGGTACGATGAGCAGTTCTTC
cdr3_aa: CASSQEASGRYDEQFF

clone_size: .
j_call: TRBJ1-2
d_call: .
v_call: TRBV5-4
cdr3_nt: TGTGCCAGCAGCTTGGGGTCAAACTATGGCTACACCTTC
cdr3_aa: CASSLGSNYGYTF

clone_size: .
j_call: TRBJ2-7
d_call: TRBD1
v_call: TRBV12-5
cdr3_nt: TGTGCTAGTGGTTTATTAGCAGGGGGACCGAGCGAGCAGTACTTC
cdr3_aa: CASGLLAGGPSEQYF

clone_size: once
j_call: TRBJ2-7
d_call: .
v_call: TRBV5-6
cdr3_nt: TGTGCCAGCAGCTCGGCTTGGGACTCGAGGAGCTCCTACGAGCAGTACTTC
cdr3_aa: CASSSAWDSRSSYEQYF

clone_size: once
j_call: TRBJ2-1
d_call: .
v_call: TRBV28
cdr3_nt: TGTGCCAGCAGTACGGCAGGACGGAATGAGCAGTTCTTC
cdr3_aa: CASSTAGRNEQFF

clone_size: .
j_call: TRBJ2-7
d_call: TRBD1
v_call: TRBV7-7
cdr3_nt: TGTGCTAGCAGCCAATCGACAGGGAACTCCTACGAGCAGTACTTC
cdr3_aa: CASSQSTGNSYEQYF

clone_size: .
j_call: TRBJ2-7
d_call: TRBD1
v_call: TRBV19
cdr3_nt: TGTGCCAGTAGTGGGACAGCTATTACCTACGAGCAGTACTTC
cdr3_aa: CASSGTAITYEQYF

clone_size: .
j_call: TRBJ2-7
d_call: TRBD1
v_call: TRBV13
cdr3_nt: TGTGCCAGCAGCCCCAACCCCGGGACAGAAGTCTACGAGCAGTACTTC
cdr3_aa: CASSPNPGTEVYEQYF

clone_size: many
j_call: TRBJ1-5
d_call: .
v_call: TRBV6-1
cdr3_nt: TGTGCCAGCAGTGTTCAGTATAGCAATCAGCCCCAGCATTTT
cdr3_aa: CASSVQYSNQPQHF

clone_size: .
j_call: TRBJ1-6
d_call: .
v_call: TRBV5-1
cdr3_nt: TGCGCCAGCAGCTTGGGGCGGGACGTTAATTCACCCCTCCACTTT
cdr3_aa: CASSLGRDVNSPLHF

clone_size: .
j_call: TRBJ2-5
d_call: .
v_call: TRBV15
cdr3_nt: TGTGCCACCAGCAGAGCAGAAAGGGAGACCCAGTACTTC
cdr3_aa: CATSRAERETQYF

clone_size: .
j_call: TRBJ2-5
d_call: .
v_call: TRBV7-2
cdr3_nt: TGTGCCAGCAGCCCCGGTCGAGATGCCCAGTACTTC
cdr3_aa: CASSPGRDAQYF

clone_size: .
j_call: TRBJ2-3
d_call: TRBD2
v_call: TRBV7-9
cdr3_nt: TGTGCCAGCAGCTCTGCTAGCGGGGCCCTTAAGATGCAGTATTTT
cdr3_aa: CASSSASGALKMQYF

clone_size: few
j_call: TRBJ1-1
d_call: .
v_call: TRBV19
cdr3_nt: TGTGCCAGTAGTATCCGGTGGGGTGAAGCTTTCTTT
cdr3_aa: CASSIRWGEAFF

clone_size: .
j_call: TRBJ1-2
d_call: .
v_call: TRBV7-9
cdr3_nt: TGTGCCAGCAGCTTAGAGGCAGAGGGCTATGGCTACACCTTC
cdr3_aa: CASSLEAEGYGYTF

clone_size: .
j_call: TRBJ2-1
d_call: .
v_call: TRBV9
cdr3_nt: TGTGCCAGCAGCGTAGGTCCCGGGAACAATGAGCAGTTCTTC
cdr3_aa: CASSVGPGNNEQFF

clone_size: .
j_call: TRBJ2-7
d_call: TRBD1
v_call: TRBV6-6
cdr3_nt: TGTGCCAGCACCCCTGAAGGACAGGGGTTCTACGAGCAGTACTTC
cdr3_aa: CASTPEGQGFYEQYF